These 15 T cell receptor beta chains came from one sample sequenced in a study of identical twins. Via MiXCR, TCRdb re-called the 5' RACE reads, giving one row per CDR3 protein. The sample includes 1.5 million to 2 million distinct CDR3 sequences, around 33% seen only once; the top ten take over 0.25%. Sample: cord blood. The receptors shown here come from a newborn girl in good health.

Details on this clonotype: At one end, the junction sequence differs from germline, possibly due to a read error. The CDR3 sequence: CAVSELLGSGASSSYNEQFF. The CDR3 nucleotides are TGTGCCGTCAGTGAGCTCCTTGGGAGCGGGGCTTCAAGCTCCTACAATGAGCAGTTCTTC. The chain couples TRBV10-3 to TRBJ2-1; 7 bases agree with TRBD2. Germline CDR1 reads ENHRY; CDR2 reads SYGVKD. The CDR3 has 20 amino acids.

The chain is built from TRBV20-1 and TRBJ2-4, with D hard to call. The CDR3 runs to 15 residues. V was cut by 2 bases and J by 2 bases, with 13 bases left in between. Germline CDR1 DFQATT, CDR2 SNEGSKA (reference sequence). CDR3 bases: TGCAGTGCTAGAAAGGGCCCAAAACCCAAAAACATTCAGTACTTC. Translating gives CSARKGPKPKNIQYF.

V gene TRBV20-1 combines with J gene TRBJ2-1, with 7 positions matching TRBD1. The trim removed 4 bases at V and 13 bases at J, leaving 10 bases unmatched. CDR3 length: 12 amino acids. Germline values: CDR1 DFQATT, CDR2 SNEGSKA (reference sequence). In nucleotides, the CDR3 is TGCAGTGCTAATCGACAGGGAGAGACCCAGTTCTTC. Translated, it gives CSANRQGETQFF.

This clonotype was seen ten or more times. This chain uses TRBV12-3 or TRBV12-4 with TRBJ2-7; D is undetermined. The CDR3 loop spans 13 amino acids. Trimming shortened V by 7 bases and J by 3 bases, and 13 bases separated the two germline ends. DNA of the CDR3: TGTGCCAGCACCAGTCAGCGCTACTACGAGCAGTACTTC. Translation: CASTSQRYYEQYF.

The genes are TRBV6-5 and TRBJ2-7, with 9 bases aligning to TRBD2. The V and J ends lost 4 bases and 3 bases, in that order; junction bases with no gene match: 4. Germline CDR1 reads MNHEY; CDR2 reads SVGAGI. This CDR3 has 14 amino acids. The CDR3 sequence is CASSLGTSIYEQYF. The CDR3 region has the DNA TGTGCCAGCAGTTTAGGGACTAGCATCTACGAGCAGTACTTC.

This clonotype was counted many times. The CDR3 DNA is TGTGCCACCAGTGACCCGGGACAGCAAGAGACCCAGTACTTC. It yields the protein CATSDPGQQETQYF. The chain links TRBV24-1 to TRBJ2-5; 7 positions match TRBD1. J was trimmed by 2 bases and V by 4 bases; bases with no gene match: 3. Germline assignment: CDR1 KGHDR and CDR2 SFDVKD. The CDR3 contains 14 residues.

This CDR3 is CASSHHYSGSLNEQFF. The CDR3 nucleotides are TGTGCCAGCAGCCACCACTATAGCGGGAGTCTGAATGAGCAGTTCTTC. The chain carries TRBV5-4 and TRBJ2-1, with 9 bases fitting TRBD2. V dropped 4 bases and J dropped 7; count of bases not matched to a gene: 12. The germline V gene has CDR1 SGHNT and CDR2 YYREEE (reference sequence). There are 16 residues in the CDR3.

This clonotype showed up just a few times. The chain links TRBV6-6 to TRBJ2-5; a weak D match, TRBD1 (5 bases). V dropped 3 bases and J dropped 11 bases, with 16 bases sitting between them. Germline CDR1 reads MNHNY; CDR2 reads SVGAGI (reference sequence). The CDR3 totals 13 residues. The CDR3 nucleotides are TGTGCCAGCAGTTATCAGGGAAGTCAAGAGCAGTACTTC. This translates into CASSYQGSQEQYF.

The chain couples TRBV20-1 to TRBJ1-1; 11 bases agree with TRBD1. Looked up from germline, CDR1 is DFQATT and CDR2 is SNEGSKA (reference sequence). Trimming cost V 5 bases and J 1 base; bases outside gene matches: 6. The CDR3 runs to 15 residues. This chain's CDR3 is CSAPRTGGQNTEAFF. DNA of the CDR3: TGCAGTGCTCCAAGGACAGGGGGCCAGAACACTGAAGCTTTCTTT.

This chain links TRBV20-1 with TRBJ2-3; 7 nucleotides align to TRBD2. The CDR3 totals 15 residues. Trimming took 3 bases from V and 0 from J; bases not matched to a gene: 6. CDR1 is DFQATT and CDR2 is SNEGSKA in the germline V gene (reference sequence). The CDR3 coding sequence is TGCAGTGCTAGTAGCAGCGGGGCTAGCACAGATACGCAGTATTTT. This codes for CSASSSGASTDTQYF.

The rearrangement joins TRBV2 to TRBJ2-7, with 13 bases matching TRBD2. The CDR3 runs to 17 residues. CDR1 is SNHLY, CDR2 FYNNEI, per germline. J gave up 5 bases and V 6 bases, and 13 bases lay outside the gene matches. CDR3: CASSNHDEGLAGNEQYF. The DNA of the CDR3 is TGTGCCAGCAGCAACCATGATGAGGGACTAGCGGGAAACGAGCAGTACTTC.

This clonotype was seen a handful of times. V gene TRBV6-1 combines with J gene TRBJ2-7; 7 nucleotides agree with TRBD2. The CDR3 contains 15 residues. V trimming: 2 bases; J trimming: 6 bases; junction bases outside the gene matches: 10. Germline values: CDR1 MNHNS, CDR2 SASEGT. CDR3 coding DNA: TGTGCCAGCAGTGAATTCGGGGGAGGGCCAGGCGAGCAGTACTTC. Its protein product is CASSEFGGGPGEQYF.

The chain uses TRBV20-1 and TRBJ2-4; weak D call: TRBD2 (6 bases). Germline CDR1 DFQATT, CDR2 SNEGSKA (reference sequence). This CDR3 comprises 14 residues. V was cut by 0 bases and J by 4 bases, with 10 bases left in between. CDR3 sequence: CSAREFGGKNIQYF. The CDR3 DNA reads TGCAGTGCTAGAGAGTTTGGGGGGAAAAACATTCAGTACTTC.

This clonotype was recorded a few times. The rearrangement joins TRBV7-8 to TRBJ2-1, with TRBD2 matching 14 bases. Per germline, CDR1 SGHVS and CDR2 FQNEAQ. The length of the CDR3 is 16 residues. The V gene end was trimmed by 5 bases and the J gene end by 10 bases; junction bases not matched to a gene: 10. Here the CDR3 DNA reads TGTGCCAGCAGCACCTTGACTAGCGGGGGGGTCGGGGAGCAGTTCTTC. It specifies CASSTLTSGGVGEQFF.

This clonotype was detected a few times. The chain recombines TRBV14 with TRBJ2-3; D gene uncertain. CDR3 size: 13 residues. Germline V gene lookup returns CDR1 SGHDN and CDR2 FVKESK. Between the trimmed V and J ends, which lost 4 bases and 4 bases, there was a span of 9 bases. The CDR3 loop is CASSLDWSDTQYF. CDR3 coding DNA: TGTGCCAGCAGCCTCGATTGGTCAGATACGCAGTATTTT.